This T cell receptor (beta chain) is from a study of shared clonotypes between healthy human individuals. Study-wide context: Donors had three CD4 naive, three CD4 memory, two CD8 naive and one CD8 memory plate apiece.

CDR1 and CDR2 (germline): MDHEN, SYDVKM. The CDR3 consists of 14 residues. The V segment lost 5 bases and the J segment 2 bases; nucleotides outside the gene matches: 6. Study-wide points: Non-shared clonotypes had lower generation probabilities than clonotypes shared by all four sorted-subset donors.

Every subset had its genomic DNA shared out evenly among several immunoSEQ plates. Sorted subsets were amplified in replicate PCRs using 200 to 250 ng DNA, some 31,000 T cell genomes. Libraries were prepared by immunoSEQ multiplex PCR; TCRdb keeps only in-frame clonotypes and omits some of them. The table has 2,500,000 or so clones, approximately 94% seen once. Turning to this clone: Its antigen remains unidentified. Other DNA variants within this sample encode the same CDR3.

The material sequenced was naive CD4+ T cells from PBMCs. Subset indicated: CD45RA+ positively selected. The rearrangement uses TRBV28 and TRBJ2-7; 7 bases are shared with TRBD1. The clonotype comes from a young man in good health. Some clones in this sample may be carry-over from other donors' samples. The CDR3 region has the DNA TGTGCCAGCAGTACACCGGGACAGACCTACGAGCAGTACTTC. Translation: CASSTPGQTYEQYF.